Shown below are 13 T cell receptor beta chains from a single sample sequenced in a study of T cells in Graves' hyperthyroidism and ophthalmopathy. TCR beta CDR3 regions were amplified from RNA transcripts. The HTBI primer set drove a first-round RT-PCR of the TCR CDR3. TCRdb passed the multiplex PCR reads through MiXCR, listing each CDR3 protein once. The data contain under 300,000 distinct CDR3 sequences, about 16% of them singletons. Sequencing was performed on blood. These receptors were obtained from a woman in her forties or fifties with Graves' hyperthyroidism that later progressed to Graves' ophthalmopathy.

This clonotype was seen ten or more times. The V and J genes are TRBV6-1 and TRBJ2-2; D perhaps matches TRBD1 (5 bases). V was shortened by 6 bases and J by 4 bases, with 15 bases between the two germline ends. CDR3 length: 15 amino acids. In germline, CDR1 is MNHNS, CDR2 SASEGT. As DNA, the CDR3 is TGTGCCAGCAGGGTAGCAGGGAAATTCACCGGGGAGCTGTTTTTT. Its translation: CASRVAGKFTGELFF.

This clonotype was detected ten times or more. This sequence joins TRBV18 and TRBJ2-6, with no clear D. The CDR3 contains 15 residues. Germline values: CDR1 KGHSH, CDR2 LQKENI. The germline V and J ends were trimmed by 3 bases and 2 bases, with 8 bases remaining between them. The CDR3 sequence: CASSPSFPGANVLTF. DNA of the CDR3: TGTGCCAGCTCACCTAGCTTCCCTGGGGCCAACGTCCTGACTTTC.

This chain uses TRBV5-1 with TRBJ2-2; the D is unclear. From germline, CDR1 is SGHRS and CDR2 YFSETQ. Trimming stripped 0 bases from V and 3 bases from J, with 3 bases between. The CDR3 totals 13 residues. This chain's CDR3 is CASSLAYTGELFF. The CDR3 bases are TGCGCCAGCAGCTTGGCATACACCGGGGAGCTGTTTTTT. Drawing the rest from reference TRBV5-1 and TRBJ2-2, the complete variable domain is KAGVTQTPRYLIKTRGQQVTLSCSPISGHRSVSWYQQTPGQGLQFLFEYFSETQRNKGNFPGRFSGRQFSNSRSEMNVSTLELGDSALYLCASSLAYTGELFFGEGSRLTVL.

In DNA form, the CDR3 reads TGTGCCAGCAGCTTAGCGGCGGCTGCGTGGGAGACCCAGTACTTC. It is translated as CASSLAAAAWETQYF. The gene calls are TRBV7-8 and TRBJ2-5; no clear D. Germline CDR1 is SGHVS and CDR2 is FQNEAQ. V was cut by 0 bases and J by 5 bases, with 13 bases left in between. The CDR3 extends over 15 amino acids.

There are a few counts of this clonotype. This chain joins TRBV9 and TRBJ2-2; D may be TRBD2 (5 bases). The CDR3 has 16 residues. The ends were cut back, 4 bases at V and 0 bases at J, with 13 bases in the middle. In germline, CDR1 is SGDLS, CDR2 YYNGEE. CDR3 residues: CASSSPTEANTGELFF. The CDR3 region has the DNA TGTGCCAGCAGCTCCCCCACGGAGGCGAACACCGGGGAGCTGTTTTTT.

V usage is TRBV5-1 and J usage is TRBJ1-1; D possibly corresponds to TRBD1 (5 bases). Germline CDR1 reads SGHRS; CDR2 reads YFSETQ. The germline V and J ends were trimmed by 1 base and 3 bases, with 10 bases remaining between them. CDR3 length: 14 residues. CDR3 DNA: TGCGCCAGCAGCTTGAGGGGTAGGGACACTGAAGCTTTCTTT. Translated, it gives CASSLRGRDTEAFF.

This clonotype was detected ten times or more. The chain employs TRBV28 and TRBJ2-5; 7 nucleotides match TRBD2. V shed 8 bases, J shed 7 bases, and the junction held 16 bases outside the gene matches. Germline V gene lookup returns CDR1 MDHEN and CDR2 SYDVKM. CDR3 length: 15 residues. The CDR3 sequence: CASVRSQAGVGTQYF. The DNA of the CDR3 is TGTGCCAGCGTCCGGAGTCAGGCGGGGGTAGGGACCCAGTACTTC. Full variable domain (rest looked up from reference TRBV28 and TRBJ2-5): DVKVTQSSRYLVKRTGEKVFLECVQDMDHENMFWYRQDPGLGLRLIYFSYDVKMKEKGDIPEGYSVSREKKERFSLILESASTNQTSMYLCASVRSQAGVGTQYFGPGTRLLVL.

This clonotype was observed at least ten times. The chain combines TRBV6-1 with TRBJ2-7, with D perhaps TRBD1 or TRBD2 (5 bases each). CDR1 is MNHNS, CDR2 SASEGT, per germline. V lost 6 bases and J lost 2, with 17 bases in between. The CDR3 has 15 residues. In nucleotides, the CDR3 is TGTGCCAGCAGCCCCGGGGCAGGCACTACCTACGAGCAGTACTTC. This sequence encodes CASSPGAGTTYEQYF.

The chain links TRBV6-1 to TRBJ2-2; 10 bases are shared with TRBD2. V lost 5 bases, J lost 7 bases, and 16 bases stayed unmatched. The CDR3 is 18 residues long. CDR1 MNHNS and CDR2 SASEGT come from the germline V gene. In DNA, the CDR3 is TGTGCCAGCAGTCCCACAGGCCTAGCGGGAGTATTGGGCGGGGAGCTGTTTTTT. It yields the protein CASSPTGLAGVLGGELFF.

Points on this clonotype: At one end the junction does not follow the germline gene, possibly because of a read error. The gene calls are TRBV11-2 and TRBJ2-3, with TRBD2 identical over 9 bases. Germline loops: CDR1 SGHAT, CDR2 FQNNGV. The CDR3 has 17 residues. CDR3 residues: CASSQGLAGSVTDTQYF. As DNA, the CDR3 is TGCGCCAGCAGCCAAGGCCTAGCGGGATCGGTAACAGATACGCAGTATTTT. The full variable domain, in which reference TRBV11-2 and TRBJ2-3 provide the parts outside the CDR3, is EAGVAQSPRYKIIEKRQSVAFWCNPISGHATLYWYQQILGQGPKLLIQFQNNGVVDDSQLPKDRFSAERLKGVDSTLKIQPAKLEDSAVYLCASSQGLAGSVTDTQYFGPGTRLTVL.

CDR3 residues: CASSQDVTRSYEQYF. CDR3 sequence (DNA): TGTGCCAGCAGCCAAGATGTCACTAGGTCCTACGAGCAGTACTTC. V usage is TRBV14 and J usage is TRBJ2-7; D may be TRBD2 (5 bases). The germline V gene has CDR1 SGHDN and CDR2 FVKESK. The CDR3 contains 15 residues. With 0 bases removed from V and 1 base from J, the gap between germline ends came to 10 bases. The full variable domain, completed using reference TRBV14 and TRBJ2-7, is EAGVTQFPSHSVIEKGQTVTLRCDPISGHDNLYWYRRVMGKEIKFLLHFVKESKQDESGMPNNRFLAERTGGTYSTLKVQPAELEDSGVYFCASSQDVTRSYEQYFGPGTRLTVT.

V gene TRBV10-3 combines with J gene TRBJ1-3, with D hard to call. The CDR3 is 17 residues long. Germline-derived CDR1 and CDR2 are ENHRY and SYGVKD. V was shortened by 4 bases and J by 2 bases, with 18 bases between the two germline ends. CDR3 loop: CAISGMGPRNTGNTIYF. The CDR3 DNA follows: TGTGCCATCAGTGGGATGGGCCCCAGGAATACTGGAAACACCATATATTTT.

This clonotype was found many times. This chain joins TRBV10-3 and TRBJ2-7; 10 nucleotides agree with TRBD2. CDR1 and CDR2 (germline): ENHRY, SYGVKD. Unmatched junction bases numbered 19, after V lost 4 bases and J lost 7 bases. This CDR3 spans 18 amino acids. CDR3 protein: CAISADRTSGLWWGEQYF. In DNA form, the CDR3 reads TGTGCCATCAGTGCTGACCGGACTAGCGGCCTGTGGTGGGGAGAGCAGTACTTC.